This T cell receptor beta chain was recovered during a study of blood T cell repertoires in COVID-19. Whole-study context: COVID-19 samples collected from the United States, Italy and Spain covered acute and convalescent phases. PBMCs, B-cell-depleted T cells, or T cells provided the cDNA or gDNA that made up the material.

Unmatched junction bases numbered 5, after V lost 5 bases and J lost 5 bases. CDR1 is KGHDR, CDR2 SFDVKD, per germline. This CDR3 is built from 14 residues. Per the original data handling: Cell counts per sample came from amplifying reference gene primers. Generated by immunoSEQ multiplex PCR, the TCRdb table keeps only in-frame clones and is missing some. From that table come the V and J calls and clone size; the DNA was used to work out D and trimming. Here the sample spans under 200,000 clones, less than 90% being singletons. Sample: peripheral blood. The sequence came from a man aged 60 to 75 with acute or convalescent COVID-19. The chain recombines TRBV24-1 with TRBJ1-2; 9 positions agree with TRBD1. DNA of the CDR3: TGTGCCACCAGTGGCTGGGACAGGGATTATGGCTACACCTTC. This codes for CATSGWDRDYGYTF.